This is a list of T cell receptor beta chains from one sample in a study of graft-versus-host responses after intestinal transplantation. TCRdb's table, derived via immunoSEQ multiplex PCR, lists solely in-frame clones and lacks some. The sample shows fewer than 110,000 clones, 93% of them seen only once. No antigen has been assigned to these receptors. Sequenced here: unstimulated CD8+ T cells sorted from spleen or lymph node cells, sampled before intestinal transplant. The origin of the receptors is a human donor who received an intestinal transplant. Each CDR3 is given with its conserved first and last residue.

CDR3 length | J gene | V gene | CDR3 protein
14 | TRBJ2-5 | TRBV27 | CASSSKDRQETQYF
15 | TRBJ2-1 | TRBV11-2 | CASSLSLAGGDEQFF
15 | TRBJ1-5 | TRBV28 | CASSPLGTVNQPQHF
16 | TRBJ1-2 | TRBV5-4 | CASSLESGQGSYGYTF
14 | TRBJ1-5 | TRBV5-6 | CATPKQGEGQPQHF
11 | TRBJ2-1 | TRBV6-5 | CASSWGGEQFF
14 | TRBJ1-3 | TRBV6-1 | CASGDRRTGNTIYF
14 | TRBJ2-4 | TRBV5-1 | CASSFRAGGDIQYF
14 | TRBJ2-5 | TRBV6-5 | CASSPPGQGETQYF
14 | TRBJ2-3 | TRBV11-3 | CASSLPPSADTQYF
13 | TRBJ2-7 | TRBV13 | CASSKGVAYEQYF
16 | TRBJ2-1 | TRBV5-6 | CASSFFEGGAYNEQFF
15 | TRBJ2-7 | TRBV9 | CASSDSRLDLNEQYF
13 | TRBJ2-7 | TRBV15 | CATSSGPTYEQYF
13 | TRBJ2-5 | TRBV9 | CASSAGGGETQYF
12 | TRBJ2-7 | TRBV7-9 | CASSTQGHEQYF
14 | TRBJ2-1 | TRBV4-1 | CASSSRVASNEQFF